These T cell receptor beta chains were read from a single sample in a study of OX40 agonist ivuxolimab in advanced cancers. The repertoire was sequenced with immunoSEQ multiplex PCR; TCRdb's copy has only in-frame clones and lacks some. Of roughly 51,000 clones in the sample, over 75% were seen once. The sample here was CD4+ or CD8+ T cells sorted from blood, taken in a trial of the OX40 agonist ivuxolimab. Receptors originate from an adult with an advanced solid tumor such as melanoma, head and neck, liver or kidney cancer. Both conserved end residues are part of each CDR3. The D gene is left open where the match is weak. For some rows the clone size is stated as once, few or many, or as a class when expanded; others skip it.

V gene	J gene	D gene	clone size	CDR3 DNA	CDR3 protein
TRBV10-3	TRBJ2-5	.	.	TGTGCCATCAGTGATGACGGGACGAATCCGACCCAGTACTTC	CAISDDGTNPTQYF
TRBV9	TRBJ2-1	TRBD2	.	TGTGCCAGCAGCGTAGAGGGACTACCCTACAATGAGCAGTTCTTC	CASSVEGLPYNEQFF
TRBV4-1	TRBJ1-6	.	.	TGCGCCAGCAGCGAATGGGACCCCAGCTCCTATAATTCACCCCTCCACTTT	CASSEWDPSSYNSPLHF
TRBV6-6	TRBJ1-2	.	many	TGTGCCAGCAGTTACTCGGCAGGGGAAGTGGATGGCTACACCTTC	CASSYSAGEVDGYTF
TRBV13	TRBJ2-3	TRBD2	.	TGTGCCAGCAGCTCTAGCGGGGGGCCGCCTAGCACAGATACGCAGTATTTT	CASSSSGGPPSTDTQYF
TRBV5-6	TRBJ1-1	.	once	TGTGCCAGCAGCTTGGACAGTGAGACTGAAGCTTTCTTT	CASSLDSETEAFF
TRBV6-5	TRBJ2-1	TRBD1	.	TGTGCCAGCAGCGTCCAGGGGGCCCGGAATGAGCAGTTCTTC	CASSVQGARNEQFF
TRBV4-1	TRBJ1-1	TRBD1	.	TGCGCCAGCAGCCTCCTACAGGGGGCAAACACTGAAGCTTTCTTT	CASSLLQGANTEAFF
TRBV27	TRBJ1-2	.	.	TGTGCCAGCAGTTTATCGGGGGGTGGCGGCTACACCTTC	CASSLSGGGGYTF
TRBV6-1	TRBJ2-5	.	.	TGTGCCAGCAGTGAAGGGACCCACCTAAGGGAGACCCAGTACTTC	CASSEGTHLRETQYF
TRBV28	TRBJ1-2	.	.	TGTGCCAGCAGTTCTTCTGACGATCGAGAAGGCTACACCTTC	CASSSSDDREGYTF
TRBV27	TRBJ2-7	TRBD2	once	TGTGCCAGCAGTCCCCGGGGGGACTACGAGCAGTACTTC	CASSPRGDYEQYF
TRBV7-9	TRBJ2-5	TRBD1	.	TGTGCCAGCAGCGGACAACAGGGGAGGACCCAGTACTTC	CASSGQQGRTQYF
TRBV27	TRBJ2-7	.	.	TGTGCCAGCAGTTTTTGGGGGGCCGAGCAGTACTTC	CASSFWGAEQYF
TRBV9	TRBJ1-1	.	.	TGTGCCAGCAGTCCCGTGAGTGAAGCTTTCTTT	CASSPVSEAFF
TRBV30	TRBJ1-1	.	.	TGTGCCTGGAGTATGGTGGCAGCTTCTGAAGCTTTCTTT	CAWSMVAASEAFF
TRBV7-9	TRBJ1-2	.	.	TGTGCCAGCAGCGCACCGGGATCTGACTCTTATGGCTACACCTTC	CASSAPGSDSYGYTF
TRBV7-6	TRBJ2-5	TRBD2	.	TGTGCCAGCAGCCTCGGGGGGGCTGAGGGGGTAGAGACCCAGTACTTC	CASSLGGAEGVETQYF
TRBV6-1	TRBJ1-4	.	.	TGTGCCAGCAGGGAGTTGGTTGTTCTGTTTTTT	CASRELVVLFF
TRBV6-6	TRBJ2-7	.	.	TGTGCCAGCAGTTACACGGACAGAGACCCCTACGAGCAGTACTTC	CASSYTDRDPYEQYF
TRBV6-6	TRBJ1-5	.	.	TGTGCCAGCACCGACTTCGGGCTTCAGCCCCAGCATTTT	CASTDFGLQPQHF
TRBV19	TRBJ1-2	.	.	TGTGCCAGTTATGGTGAGGTATATGGCTACACCTTC	CASYGEVYGYTF
TRBV13	TRBJ1-3	.	.	TGTGCCAGCAGCTTGGGTGCGGGGGCAACATATTTT	CASSLGAGATYF
TRBV13	TRBJ2-1	TRBD2	.	TGTGCCAGCAGCTTCACGACTAGCGGGGGGCATTACAATGAGCAGTTCTTC	CASSFTTSGGHYNEQFF
TRBV18	TRBJ2-3	TRBD2	.	TGTGCCAGCTCACCCCAGACCGCATCTAGCGGGAGAACAGATACGCAGTATTTT	CASSPQTASSGRTDTQYF
TRBV6-5	TRBJ1-2	.	.	TGTGCCAGCAGTTACCGGGTGGGGGTCGTTGGCTACACCTTC	CASSYRVGVVGYTF
TRBV4-1	TRBJ2-5	.	few	TGCGCCAGCAGCCAAGACATAGGACAAGAGACCCAGTACTTC	CASSQDIGQETQYF
TRBV5-8	TRBJ2-1	.	.	TGTGCCAGCAGCCCCCGCTTGGGGCTAGAGACATTGCTGAATGAGCAGTTCTTC	CASSPRLGLETLLNEQFF
TRBV28	TRBJ1-2	.	.	TGTGCCAGCAGTCCCCTAATGGACTATCGGGGCTACACCTTC	CASSPLMDYRGYTF
TRBV28	TRBJ2-3	.	.	TGTGCCAGTATTGTTGCAGATACGCAGTATTTT	CASIVADTQYF
TRBV19	TRBJ1-2	.	.	TGTGCCACCCGCAGCTATGGCTACACCTTC	CATRSYGYTF
TRBV27	TRBJ2-3	TRBD2	.	TGTGCCAGCAGTTTCCTAGCGGGGGGGAGCACAGATACGCAGTATTTT	CASSFLAGGSTDTQYF
TRBV28	TRBJ1-1	.	medium-sized	TGTGCCAGCAGTATCCAGGGGTCGGGCACTGAAGCTTTCTTT	CASSIQGSGTEAFF
TRBV28	TRBJ1-5	.	.	TGTGCCAGCAGTTTATCGGACAGCGTAAATCAGCCCCAGCATTTT	CASSLSDSVNQPQHF
TRBV10-3	TRBJ2-7	TRBD2	.	TGTGCCATCAGTGGAGGTTTAGCGGGTAACTCCTACGAGCAGTACTTC	CAISGGLAGNSYEQYF